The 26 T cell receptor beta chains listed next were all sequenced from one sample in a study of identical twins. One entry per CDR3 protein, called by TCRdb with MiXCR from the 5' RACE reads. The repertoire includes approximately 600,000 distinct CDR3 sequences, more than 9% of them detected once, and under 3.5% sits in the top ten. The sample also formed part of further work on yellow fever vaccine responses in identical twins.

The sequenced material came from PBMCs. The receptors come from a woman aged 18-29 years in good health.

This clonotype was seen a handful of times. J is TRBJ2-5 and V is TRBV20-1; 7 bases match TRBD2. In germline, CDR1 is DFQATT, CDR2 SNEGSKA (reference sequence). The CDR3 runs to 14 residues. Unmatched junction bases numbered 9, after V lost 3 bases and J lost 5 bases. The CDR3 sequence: CSASLREKMETQYF. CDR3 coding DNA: TGCAGTGCTAGTTTGCGGGAGAAAATGGAGACCCAGTACTTC.

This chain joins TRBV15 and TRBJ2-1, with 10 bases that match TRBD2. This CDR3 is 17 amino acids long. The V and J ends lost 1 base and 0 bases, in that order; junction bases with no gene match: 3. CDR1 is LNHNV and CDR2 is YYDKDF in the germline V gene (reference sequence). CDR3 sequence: CATSRAPSGSSYNEQFF. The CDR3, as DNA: TGTGCCACCAGCAGAGCCCCTAGCGGGAGCTCCTACAATGAGCAGTTCTTC.

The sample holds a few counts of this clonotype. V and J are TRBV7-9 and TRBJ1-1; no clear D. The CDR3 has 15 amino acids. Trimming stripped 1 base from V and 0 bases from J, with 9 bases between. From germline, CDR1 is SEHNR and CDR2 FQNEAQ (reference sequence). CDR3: CASSLEAVLNTEAFF. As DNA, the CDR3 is TGTGCCAGCAGCTTAGAGGCGGTCCTGAACACTGAAGCTTTCTTT. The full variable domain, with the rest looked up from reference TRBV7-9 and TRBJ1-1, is DTGVSQNPRHKITKRGQNVTFRCDPISEHNRLYWYRQTLGQGPEFLTYFQNEAQLEKSRLLSDRFSAERPKGSFSTLEIQRTEQGDSAMYLCASSLEAVLNTEAFFGQGTRLTVV.

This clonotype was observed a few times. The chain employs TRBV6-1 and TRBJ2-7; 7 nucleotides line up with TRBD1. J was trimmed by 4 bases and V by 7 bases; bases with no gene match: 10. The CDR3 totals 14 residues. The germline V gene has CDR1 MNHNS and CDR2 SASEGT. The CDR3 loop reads CASTQTGPGYEQYF. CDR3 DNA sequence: TGTGCCAGCACCCAGACAGGGCCGGGGTACGAGCAGTACTTC.

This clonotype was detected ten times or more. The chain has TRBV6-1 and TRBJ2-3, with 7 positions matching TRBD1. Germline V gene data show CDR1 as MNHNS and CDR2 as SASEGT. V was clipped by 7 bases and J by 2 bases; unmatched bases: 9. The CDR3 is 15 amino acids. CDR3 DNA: TGTGCCAGCACCCCCGGGACAGCCCACACAGATACGCAGTATTTT. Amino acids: CASTPGTAHTDTQYF.

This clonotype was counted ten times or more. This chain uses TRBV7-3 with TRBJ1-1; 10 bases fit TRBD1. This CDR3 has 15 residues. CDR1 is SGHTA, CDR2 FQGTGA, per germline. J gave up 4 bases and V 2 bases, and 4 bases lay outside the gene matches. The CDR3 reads CASSLSGQGRTEAFF. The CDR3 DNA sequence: TGTGCCAGCAGCTTATCGGGACAGGGGCGCACTGAAGCTTTCTTT.

CDR3 loop: CASSLGPGPTYEQYF. CDR3 bases: TGTGCCAGCAGCTTAGGTCCAGGGCCCACCTACGAGCAGTACTTC. The J gene is TRBJ2-7, the V gene TRBV7-8; tentatively, D is TRBD1 (5 bases). The V gene's germline CDR1 is SGHVS and CDR2 FQNEAQ. CDR3 length equals 15 residues. V was shortened by 1 base and J by 2 bases, with 12 bases between the two germline ends.

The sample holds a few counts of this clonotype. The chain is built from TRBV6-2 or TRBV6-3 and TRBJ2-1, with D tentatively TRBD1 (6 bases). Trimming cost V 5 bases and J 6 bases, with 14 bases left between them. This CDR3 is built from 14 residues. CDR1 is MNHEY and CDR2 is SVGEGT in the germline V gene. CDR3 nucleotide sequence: TGTGCCAGCAGTGCGGACAGAACCTCCAATGAGCAGTTCTTC. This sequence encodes CASSADRTSNEQFF.

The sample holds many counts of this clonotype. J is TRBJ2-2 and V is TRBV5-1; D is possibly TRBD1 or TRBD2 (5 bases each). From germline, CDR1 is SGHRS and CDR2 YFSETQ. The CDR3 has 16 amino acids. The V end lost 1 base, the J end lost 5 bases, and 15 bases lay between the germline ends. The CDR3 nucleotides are TGCGCCAGCAGCTTGAGCGGTCAGGGAAGGACCGGGGAGCTGTTTTTT. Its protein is CASSLSGQGRTGELFF.

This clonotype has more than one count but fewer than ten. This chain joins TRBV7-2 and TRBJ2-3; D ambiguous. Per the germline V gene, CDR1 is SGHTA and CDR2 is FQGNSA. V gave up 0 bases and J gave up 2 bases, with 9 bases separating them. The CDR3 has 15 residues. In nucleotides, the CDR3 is TGTGCCAGCAGCTTAGCAACCGTTTTCACAGATACGCAGTATTTT. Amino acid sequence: CASSLATVFTDTQYF.

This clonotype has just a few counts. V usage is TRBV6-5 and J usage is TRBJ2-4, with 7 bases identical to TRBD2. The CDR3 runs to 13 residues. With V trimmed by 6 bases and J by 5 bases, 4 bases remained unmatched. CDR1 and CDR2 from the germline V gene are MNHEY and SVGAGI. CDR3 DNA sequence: TGTGCCAGCAGGCGGGGGTGGGAAAACATTCAGTACTTC. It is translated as CASRRGWENIQYF.

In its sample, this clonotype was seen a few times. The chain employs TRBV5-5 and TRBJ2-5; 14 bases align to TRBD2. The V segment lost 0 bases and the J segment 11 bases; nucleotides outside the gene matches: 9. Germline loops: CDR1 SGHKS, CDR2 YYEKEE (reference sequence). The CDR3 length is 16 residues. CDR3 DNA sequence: TGTGCCAGCAGCTTGGCTCCGGGACTAGCGGGAGCAGAGCAGTACTTC. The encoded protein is CASSLAPGLAGAEQYF.

The CDR3 coding sequence is TGTGCCAGCAGTTTAAGTAGACGGAACAATGAGCAGTTCTTC. Protein sequence: CASSLSRRNNEQFF. The chain recombines TRBV27 with TRBJ2-1; no definite D call. CDR3 size: 14 residues. CDR1 is MNHEY and CDR2 is SMNVEV in the germline V gene (reference sequence). Trimming removed 2 bases at V and 5 bases at J, with 10 bases between.

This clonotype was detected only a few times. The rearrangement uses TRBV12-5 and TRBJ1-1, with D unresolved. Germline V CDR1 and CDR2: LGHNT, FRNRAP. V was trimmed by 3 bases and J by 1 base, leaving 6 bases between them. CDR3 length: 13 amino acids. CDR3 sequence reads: CASGFTSNTEAFF. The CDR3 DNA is TGTGCTAGTGGTTTTACATCGAACACTGAAGCTTTCTTT.

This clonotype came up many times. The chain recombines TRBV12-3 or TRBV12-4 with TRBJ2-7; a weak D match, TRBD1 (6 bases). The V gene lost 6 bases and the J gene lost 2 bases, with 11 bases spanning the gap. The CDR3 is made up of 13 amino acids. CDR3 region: CASRPGTTYEQYF. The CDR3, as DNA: TGTGCCAGCAGACCTGGGACAACCTACGAGCAGTACTTC.

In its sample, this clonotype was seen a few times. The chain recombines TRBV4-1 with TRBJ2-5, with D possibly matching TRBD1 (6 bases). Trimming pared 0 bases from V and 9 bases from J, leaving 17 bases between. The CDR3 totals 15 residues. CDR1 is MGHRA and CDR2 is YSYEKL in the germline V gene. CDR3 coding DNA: TGCGCCAGCAGCCAAGAGGGGCCGGGACACGCGGCCCAGTACTTC. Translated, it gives CASSQEGPGHAAQYF.

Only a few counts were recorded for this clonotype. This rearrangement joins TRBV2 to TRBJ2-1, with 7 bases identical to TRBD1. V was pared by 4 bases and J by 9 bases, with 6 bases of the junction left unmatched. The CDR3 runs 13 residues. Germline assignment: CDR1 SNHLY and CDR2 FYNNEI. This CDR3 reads CASSGIGGSEQFF. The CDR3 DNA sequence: TGTGCCAGCAGTGGGATAGGGGGCAGTGAGCAGTTCTTC.

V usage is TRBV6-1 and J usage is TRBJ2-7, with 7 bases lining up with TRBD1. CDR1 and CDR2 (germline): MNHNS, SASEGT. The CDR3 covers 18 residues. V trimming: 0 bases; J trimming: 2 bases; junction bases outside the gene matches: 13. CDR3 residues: CASSEALRGQSQPYEQYF. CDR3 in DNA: TGTGCCAGCAGTGAAGCGCTTCGGGGACAGTCTCAACCCTACGAGCAGTACTTC.

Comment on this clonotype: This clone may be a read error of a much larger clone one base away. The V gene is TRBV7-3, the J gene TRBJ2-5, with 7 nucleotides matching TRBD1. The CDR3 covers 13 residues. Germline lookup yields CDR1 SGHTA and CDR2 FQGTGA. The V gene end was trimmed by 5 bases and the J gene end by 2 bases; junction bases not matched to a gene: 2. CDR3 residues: CASSMGQQETQYF. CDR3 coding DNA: TGTGCCAGCAGCATGGGACAGCAAGAGACCCAGTACTTC.

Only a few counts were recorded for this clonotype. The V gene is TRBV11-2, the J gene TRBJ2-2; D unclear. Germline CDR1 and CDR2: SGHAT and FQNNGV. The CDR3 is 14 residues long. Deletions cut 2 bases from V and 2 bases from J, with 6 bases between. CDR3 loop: CASSLTFNTGELFF. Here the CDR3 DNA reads TGTGCCAGCAGCTTAACATTTAACACCGGGGAGCTGTTTTTT.

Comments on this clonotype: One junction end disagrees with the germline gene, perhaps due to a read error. The CDR3 is CASSVNGPGETFF. For the CDR3, the DNA is TGTGCCAGCAGTGTAAACGGGCCCGGTGAAACTTTCTTT. The rearrangement uses TRBV2 and TRBJ1-1; D not certain. The CDR3 covers 13 residues. Germline CDR1 SNHLY, CDR2 FYNNEI.

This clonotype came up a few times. The CDR3 spells CASSDSGHPNEKLFF. As DNA, the CDR3 is TGTGCCAGCAGCGACAGTGGGCACCCGAATGAAAAACTGTTTTTT. The chain carries TRBV7-2 and TRBJ1-4, with a tentative D call TRBD1 (5 bases). Trimming removed 5 bases at V and 5 bases at J, with 15 bases between. The germline CDR1 and CDR2 sequences are SGHTA and FQGNSA. The CDR3 totals 15 residues.

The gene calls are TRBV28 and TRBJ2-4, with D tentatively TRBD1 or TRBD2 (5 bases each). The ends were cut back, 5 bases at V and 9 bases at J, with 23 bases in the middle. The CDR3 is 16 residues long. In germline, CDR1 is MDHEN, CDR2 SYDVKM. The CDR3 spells CASSPLGVSLGAIQYF. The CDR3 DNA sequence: TGTGCCAGCAGTCCTCTGGGGGTATCTTTGGGTGCCATTCAGTACTTC.

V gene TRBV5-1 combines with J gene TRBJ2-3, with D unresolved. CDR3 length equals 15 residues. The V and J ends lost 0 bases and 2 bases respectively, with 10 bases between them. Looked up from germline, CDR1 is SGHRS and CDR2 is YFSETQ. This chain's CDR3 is CASSLADFSTDTQYF. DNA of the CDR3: TGCGCCAGCAGCTTGGCCGACTTCTCCACAGATACGCAGTATTTT.

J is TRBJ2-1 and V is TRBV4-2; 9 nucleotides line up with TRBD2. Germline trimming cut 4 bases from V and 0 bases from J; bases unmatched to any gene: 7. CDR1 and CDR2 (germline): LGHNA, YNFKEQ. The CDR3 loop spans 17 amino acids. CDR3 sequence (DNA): TGTGCCAGCAGCCCAAGACTAGCGGAGACCTCCTACAATGAGCAGTTCTTC. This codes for CASSPRLAETSYNEQFF.

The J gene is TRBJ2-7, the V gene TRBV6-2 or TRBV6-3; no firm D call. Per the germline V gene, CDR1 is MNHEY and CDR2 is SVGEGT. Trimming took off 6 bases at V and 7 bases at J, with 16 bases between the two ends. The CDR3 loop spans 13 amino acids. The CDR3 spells CASRGGRKGEQYF. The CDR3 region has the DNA TGTGCCAGCAGGGGTGGCCGTAAGGGAGAGCAGTACTTC.